The T cell receptor beta chain under discussion was sequenced for a study of blood T cell repertoires in COVID-19. The germline gives CDR1 LNHDA, CDR2 SQIVND (reference sequence). The CDR3 sequence is 14 residues long. V lost 5 bases, J lost 4 bases, and 11 bases lay in between. Here immunoSEQ multiplex PCR was the method, and the copy in TCRdb shows in-frame clones only, minus some. The sample has tens of thousands of clones; roughly 73% are singletons. V and J are TRBV19 and TRBJ2-2; D remains unclear. The specimen was peripheral blood. The receptor's source is a human donor in a cohort sampled during active COVID-19. CDR3 protein: CASSPLASTGELFF. As DNA, the CDR3 is TGTGCCAGTAGTCCGTTGGCCTCCACCGGGGAGCTGTTTTTT.